Sequencing of this TCR beta chain was carried out in a study of blood T cell repertoires in COVID-19 (dated by TCRdb to 2020 to 2022). About the full investigation: Samples from collaborators originated in the United States, Italy and Spain and spanned both the acute and convalescent phases of COVID-19. Where HLA class I and class II types were available, the types were taken from metadata supplied by the sample provider, not from assay-based typing. The repertoires were released in a freely available public database meant as a resource for research on the immune response to SARS-CoV-2. Deeply sampled blood TCRbeta repertoires from subjects exposed to, actively infected with, or recovered from COVID-19 were included in the dataset. The material from the prospective study consisted of cDNA or gDNA derived from T cells, B-cell-depleted T cells, or PBMCs. Sample metadata almost always included a de-identified subject ID, COVID-19 status, age in years and sex. The samples were drawn from the first 160 participants of the ongoing ImmuneRACE study and from 1,254 subjects provided by 6 global collaborators.

TCRbeta CDR3 regions were amplified from genomic DNA using the immunoSEQ Assay, a bias-controlled multiplex PCR. In the paper's pipeline: The number of nucleated cells in each sample was estimated from the amplification of reference gene primers within the assay. To quantify the absolute abundance of each unique TCRbeta CDR3 rearrangement, sequence reads were collapsed and filtered. For each sample, productive Simpson clonality was calculated as the square root of Simpson's diversity index over productive rearrangements. Sourced from immuneACCESS, this table was stored by TCRdb with only in-frame sequences that have V and J called. A share of the clones is absent; for the studies checked, an unresolved V gene accounts for under half, and the remainder has no known explanation. V, J and clone size are those of that table, while D and trimming were read from the DNA. The sample table contains approximately 270,000 clones; only one count was recorded for 80% to 90% of them. Jointly, the top ten make up 1.9% of the sample.

Results and caveats for the whole study, not just this receptor: The amount of clinical and demographic metadata varied by source and participant and was provided uncurated.

Enrolling through a virtual design, the prospective study's participants ranged in age from roughly 18 to 95 years and lived across about two dozen United States geographic areas. To assign participants to cohorts, the prospective study relied on clinical history that participants themselves reported in a screening survey and a study questionnaire. Recovered participants in ImmuneRACE Cohort 3 were defined by two consecutive negative NP/OP PCR tests, clearance by a healthcare professional, or resolution of symptoms. In the prospective study, whole blood, serum and a nasopharyngeal or oropharyngeal swab were collected from each participant by mobile phlebotomists. Participants in the prospective study had the option to provide additional blood draws and questionnaires over a roughly two-month period. Before DNA extraction, blood samples from the prospective study were shipped at room temperature or frozen.

From cysteine to phenylalanine, the CDR3 is 15 amino acids long. The entry retains the CDR3 DNA only, 45 bases that are in frame from base 1. Reading the germline V gene (reference sequence) gives CDR1 SEHNR and CDR2 FQNEAQ. V was cut back by 3 bases and J by 0 bases, leaving a gap of 9 bases between them. A word on this clone: It has no known antigen specificity. Within one base of it there is no much larger clone, and no base qualities were kept.

Recombination joined TRBV7-9 with TRBJ1-5, with the D gene not confidently named. The sequenced sample consisted of PBMCs or T cells enriched from blood (not recorded which). This TCR was recovered from a woman aged 45-65 years who had recovered from COVID-19. The DNA is as follows: TGTGCCAGCAGCTTTGGCCCATATAGCAATCAGCCCCAGCATTTT. The encoded protein is CASSFGPYSNQPQHF.